These 10 T cell receptor beta chains originate from one sample sequenced in a study of blood T cell repertoires in COVID-19. Measured with immunoSEQ multiplex PCR; TCRdb has only the in-frame clones, and not every one. The table lists hundreds of thousands of clones, roughly 90% of them singletons. The sequencing input was peripheral blood. These receptors all stem from a woman younger than 45 with COVID-19, enrolled during active disease.

As DNA, the CDR3 is TGCAGCGCGCGCCAGGACAGGGACACTGAGCAGTTCTTC. Translation gives CSARQDRDTEQFF. V and J are TRBV29-1 and TRBJ2-1; 8 bases fit TRBD1. Looked up from germline, CDR1 is SQVTM and CDR2 is ANQGSEA. This CDR3 is 13 amino acids long. J lost 9 bases, V lost 7 bases, and 11 bases had no gene match.

This clone appeared once. The chain joins TRBV15 to TRBJ1-4; 9 positions agree with TRBD1. The V and J ends lost 4 bases and 6 bases, in that order; junction bases with no gene match: 9. Germline V CDR1 and CDR2: LNHNV, YYDKDF (reference sequence). The CDR3 has 16 residues. DNA of the CDR3: TGTGCCACCAGCAAACGAGACAGGGGGTTGGATGAAAAACTGTTTTTT. Translated: CATSKRDRGLDEKLFF.

The V and J genes are TRBV4-2 and TRBJ2-3, with 15 bases that match TRBD2. Unmatched junction bases numbered 8, after V lost 5 bases and J lost 5 bases. The length of the CDR3 is 17 residues. Germline V gene lookup returns CDR1 LGHNA and CDR2 YNFKEQ. The CDR3 sequence: CASSTGLAGGGEDTQYF. The CDR3 coding sequence is TGTGCCAGCAGCACTGGACTAGCGGGAGGGGGGGAAGATACGCAGTATTTT.

The chain joins TRBV3-1 (or the pseudogene TRBV3-2) to TRBJ1-5, with D perhaps matching TRBD1 (5 bases). The CDR3 covers 16 residues. Trimming took off 4 bases at V and 3 bases at J, with 16 bases between the two ends. Germline V CDR1 and CDR2: LGHDT, YNNKEL (reference sequence). CDR3 coding DNA: TGTGCCAGCAGCCCTCCTGGGGGGGGACTCAATCAGCCCCAGCATTTT. Residues: CASSPPGGGLNQPQHF.

V gene TRBV2 combines with J gene TRBJ1-4, with 7 bases identical to TRBD1. Germline lookup yields CDR1 SNHLY and CDR2 FYNNEI. The CDR3 has 15 residues. With 6 bases clipped from V and 0 bases from J, the junction kept 4 bases outside the gene matches. The CDR3: CASRRTGPTNEKLFF. CDR3 DNA sequence: TGTGCCAGCAGGAGGACAGGCCCAACTAATGAAAAACTGTTTTTT. Filled out from reference TRBV2 and TRBJ1-4, the complete variable domain reads EPEVTQTPSHQVTQMGQEVILRCVPISNHLYFYWYRQILGQKVEFLVSFYNNEISEKSEIFDDQFSVERPDGSNFTLKIRSTKLEDSAMYFCASRRTGPTNEKLFFGSGTQLSVL.

The chain employs TRBV6-5 and TRBJ2-5; D remains ambiguous. Between the trimmed V and J ends, which lost 2 bases and 2 bases, there was a span of 15 bases. The length of the CDR3 is 16 residues. CDR1 is MNHEY and CDR2 is SVGAGI in the germline V gene. The CDR3 DNA follows: TGTGCCAGCAGTTACCGGCCGGGTTATTCACAAGAGACCCAGTACTTC. This encodes CASSYRPGYSQETQYF.

V is TRBV6-2 or TRBV6-3 and J is TRBJ2-3; 9 bases align to TRBD1. From germline, CDR1 is MNHEY and CDR2 SVGEGT. This CDR3 contains 17 residues. V lost 4 bases to trimming and J lost 5 bases; unmatched junction nucleotides: 13. CDR3 sequence: CASSSPLTGGAGDTQYF. In DNA, the CDR3 is TGTGCCAGCAGTTCTCCCCTCACAGGGGGCGCGGGAGATACGCAGTATTTT.

The genes are TRBV7-9 and TRBJ2-6, with D tentatively TRBD1 (5 bases). The CDR3 covers 15 residues. CDR1 SEHNR and CDR2 FQNEAQ come from the germline V gene (reference sequence). V was cut by 8 bases and J by 0 bases, with 11 bases left in between. The CDR3 sequence is CASQQATSGANVLTF. CDR3 nucleotide sequence: TGTGCCAGCCAACAGGCGACCTCTGGGGCCAACGTCCTGACTTTC.

The J gene is TRBJ1-3, the V gene TRBV11-3; D remains ambiguous. The CDR3 has 13 amino acids. Germline values: CDR1 SGHNT, CDR2 YENEEA. The V and J ends lost 3 bases and 4 bases respectively, with 7 bases between them. The CDR3 loop reads CASSFPEGNTIYF. The CDR3 DNA reads as TGTGCCAGCAGCTTTCCAGAAGGAAACACCATATATTTT.

This sequence joins TRBV4-2 and TRBJ2-7, with 9 bases fitting TRBD1. This CDR3 is 15 amino acids long. The germline V gene has CDR1 LGHNA and CDR2 YNFKEQ. The trim removed 0 bases at V and 4 bases at J, leaving 4 bases unmatched. CDR3 DNA: TGTGCCAGCAGCCAAGATCACAGGGGGCCGTACGAGCAGTACTTC. It codes for CASSQDHRGPYEQYF.